This TCR beta chain came from a study of blood T cell repertoires in COVID-19. Study as a whole: Spain, Italy and the United States supplied samples that represented acute and convalescent COVID-19. PBMCs, B-cell-depleted T cells, or T cells were the source of the cDNA or gDNA that made up the material.

Study processing details: It was from reference gene primer amplification that nucleated cell counts were estimated. Libraries were prepared by immunoSEQ multiplex PCR; TCRdb keeps only in-frame clonotypes and omits some of them. D and trimming were read from the DNA, whereas the V and J calls and clone size are those reported in that table. Of 100,000 to 150,000 clones in the sample, roughly 72% were seen once. Germline assignment: CDR1 LNHDA and CDR2 SQIVND (reference sequence). The V end lost 5 bases, the J end lost 0 bases, and 21 bases lay between the germline ends. The CDR3 runs to 18 residues.

J is TRBJ2-3 and V is TRBV19; perhaps TRBD2 as D (5 bases). Sample: peripheral blood. The sequence was collected from a man aged 55 to 69 with acute or convalescent COVID-19. The CDR3 spells CASSLLDRAVTSTDTQYF. The CDR3 coding sequence is TGTGCCAGTAGTTTACTAGATCGGGCGGTTACTAGCACAGATACGCAGTATTTT.